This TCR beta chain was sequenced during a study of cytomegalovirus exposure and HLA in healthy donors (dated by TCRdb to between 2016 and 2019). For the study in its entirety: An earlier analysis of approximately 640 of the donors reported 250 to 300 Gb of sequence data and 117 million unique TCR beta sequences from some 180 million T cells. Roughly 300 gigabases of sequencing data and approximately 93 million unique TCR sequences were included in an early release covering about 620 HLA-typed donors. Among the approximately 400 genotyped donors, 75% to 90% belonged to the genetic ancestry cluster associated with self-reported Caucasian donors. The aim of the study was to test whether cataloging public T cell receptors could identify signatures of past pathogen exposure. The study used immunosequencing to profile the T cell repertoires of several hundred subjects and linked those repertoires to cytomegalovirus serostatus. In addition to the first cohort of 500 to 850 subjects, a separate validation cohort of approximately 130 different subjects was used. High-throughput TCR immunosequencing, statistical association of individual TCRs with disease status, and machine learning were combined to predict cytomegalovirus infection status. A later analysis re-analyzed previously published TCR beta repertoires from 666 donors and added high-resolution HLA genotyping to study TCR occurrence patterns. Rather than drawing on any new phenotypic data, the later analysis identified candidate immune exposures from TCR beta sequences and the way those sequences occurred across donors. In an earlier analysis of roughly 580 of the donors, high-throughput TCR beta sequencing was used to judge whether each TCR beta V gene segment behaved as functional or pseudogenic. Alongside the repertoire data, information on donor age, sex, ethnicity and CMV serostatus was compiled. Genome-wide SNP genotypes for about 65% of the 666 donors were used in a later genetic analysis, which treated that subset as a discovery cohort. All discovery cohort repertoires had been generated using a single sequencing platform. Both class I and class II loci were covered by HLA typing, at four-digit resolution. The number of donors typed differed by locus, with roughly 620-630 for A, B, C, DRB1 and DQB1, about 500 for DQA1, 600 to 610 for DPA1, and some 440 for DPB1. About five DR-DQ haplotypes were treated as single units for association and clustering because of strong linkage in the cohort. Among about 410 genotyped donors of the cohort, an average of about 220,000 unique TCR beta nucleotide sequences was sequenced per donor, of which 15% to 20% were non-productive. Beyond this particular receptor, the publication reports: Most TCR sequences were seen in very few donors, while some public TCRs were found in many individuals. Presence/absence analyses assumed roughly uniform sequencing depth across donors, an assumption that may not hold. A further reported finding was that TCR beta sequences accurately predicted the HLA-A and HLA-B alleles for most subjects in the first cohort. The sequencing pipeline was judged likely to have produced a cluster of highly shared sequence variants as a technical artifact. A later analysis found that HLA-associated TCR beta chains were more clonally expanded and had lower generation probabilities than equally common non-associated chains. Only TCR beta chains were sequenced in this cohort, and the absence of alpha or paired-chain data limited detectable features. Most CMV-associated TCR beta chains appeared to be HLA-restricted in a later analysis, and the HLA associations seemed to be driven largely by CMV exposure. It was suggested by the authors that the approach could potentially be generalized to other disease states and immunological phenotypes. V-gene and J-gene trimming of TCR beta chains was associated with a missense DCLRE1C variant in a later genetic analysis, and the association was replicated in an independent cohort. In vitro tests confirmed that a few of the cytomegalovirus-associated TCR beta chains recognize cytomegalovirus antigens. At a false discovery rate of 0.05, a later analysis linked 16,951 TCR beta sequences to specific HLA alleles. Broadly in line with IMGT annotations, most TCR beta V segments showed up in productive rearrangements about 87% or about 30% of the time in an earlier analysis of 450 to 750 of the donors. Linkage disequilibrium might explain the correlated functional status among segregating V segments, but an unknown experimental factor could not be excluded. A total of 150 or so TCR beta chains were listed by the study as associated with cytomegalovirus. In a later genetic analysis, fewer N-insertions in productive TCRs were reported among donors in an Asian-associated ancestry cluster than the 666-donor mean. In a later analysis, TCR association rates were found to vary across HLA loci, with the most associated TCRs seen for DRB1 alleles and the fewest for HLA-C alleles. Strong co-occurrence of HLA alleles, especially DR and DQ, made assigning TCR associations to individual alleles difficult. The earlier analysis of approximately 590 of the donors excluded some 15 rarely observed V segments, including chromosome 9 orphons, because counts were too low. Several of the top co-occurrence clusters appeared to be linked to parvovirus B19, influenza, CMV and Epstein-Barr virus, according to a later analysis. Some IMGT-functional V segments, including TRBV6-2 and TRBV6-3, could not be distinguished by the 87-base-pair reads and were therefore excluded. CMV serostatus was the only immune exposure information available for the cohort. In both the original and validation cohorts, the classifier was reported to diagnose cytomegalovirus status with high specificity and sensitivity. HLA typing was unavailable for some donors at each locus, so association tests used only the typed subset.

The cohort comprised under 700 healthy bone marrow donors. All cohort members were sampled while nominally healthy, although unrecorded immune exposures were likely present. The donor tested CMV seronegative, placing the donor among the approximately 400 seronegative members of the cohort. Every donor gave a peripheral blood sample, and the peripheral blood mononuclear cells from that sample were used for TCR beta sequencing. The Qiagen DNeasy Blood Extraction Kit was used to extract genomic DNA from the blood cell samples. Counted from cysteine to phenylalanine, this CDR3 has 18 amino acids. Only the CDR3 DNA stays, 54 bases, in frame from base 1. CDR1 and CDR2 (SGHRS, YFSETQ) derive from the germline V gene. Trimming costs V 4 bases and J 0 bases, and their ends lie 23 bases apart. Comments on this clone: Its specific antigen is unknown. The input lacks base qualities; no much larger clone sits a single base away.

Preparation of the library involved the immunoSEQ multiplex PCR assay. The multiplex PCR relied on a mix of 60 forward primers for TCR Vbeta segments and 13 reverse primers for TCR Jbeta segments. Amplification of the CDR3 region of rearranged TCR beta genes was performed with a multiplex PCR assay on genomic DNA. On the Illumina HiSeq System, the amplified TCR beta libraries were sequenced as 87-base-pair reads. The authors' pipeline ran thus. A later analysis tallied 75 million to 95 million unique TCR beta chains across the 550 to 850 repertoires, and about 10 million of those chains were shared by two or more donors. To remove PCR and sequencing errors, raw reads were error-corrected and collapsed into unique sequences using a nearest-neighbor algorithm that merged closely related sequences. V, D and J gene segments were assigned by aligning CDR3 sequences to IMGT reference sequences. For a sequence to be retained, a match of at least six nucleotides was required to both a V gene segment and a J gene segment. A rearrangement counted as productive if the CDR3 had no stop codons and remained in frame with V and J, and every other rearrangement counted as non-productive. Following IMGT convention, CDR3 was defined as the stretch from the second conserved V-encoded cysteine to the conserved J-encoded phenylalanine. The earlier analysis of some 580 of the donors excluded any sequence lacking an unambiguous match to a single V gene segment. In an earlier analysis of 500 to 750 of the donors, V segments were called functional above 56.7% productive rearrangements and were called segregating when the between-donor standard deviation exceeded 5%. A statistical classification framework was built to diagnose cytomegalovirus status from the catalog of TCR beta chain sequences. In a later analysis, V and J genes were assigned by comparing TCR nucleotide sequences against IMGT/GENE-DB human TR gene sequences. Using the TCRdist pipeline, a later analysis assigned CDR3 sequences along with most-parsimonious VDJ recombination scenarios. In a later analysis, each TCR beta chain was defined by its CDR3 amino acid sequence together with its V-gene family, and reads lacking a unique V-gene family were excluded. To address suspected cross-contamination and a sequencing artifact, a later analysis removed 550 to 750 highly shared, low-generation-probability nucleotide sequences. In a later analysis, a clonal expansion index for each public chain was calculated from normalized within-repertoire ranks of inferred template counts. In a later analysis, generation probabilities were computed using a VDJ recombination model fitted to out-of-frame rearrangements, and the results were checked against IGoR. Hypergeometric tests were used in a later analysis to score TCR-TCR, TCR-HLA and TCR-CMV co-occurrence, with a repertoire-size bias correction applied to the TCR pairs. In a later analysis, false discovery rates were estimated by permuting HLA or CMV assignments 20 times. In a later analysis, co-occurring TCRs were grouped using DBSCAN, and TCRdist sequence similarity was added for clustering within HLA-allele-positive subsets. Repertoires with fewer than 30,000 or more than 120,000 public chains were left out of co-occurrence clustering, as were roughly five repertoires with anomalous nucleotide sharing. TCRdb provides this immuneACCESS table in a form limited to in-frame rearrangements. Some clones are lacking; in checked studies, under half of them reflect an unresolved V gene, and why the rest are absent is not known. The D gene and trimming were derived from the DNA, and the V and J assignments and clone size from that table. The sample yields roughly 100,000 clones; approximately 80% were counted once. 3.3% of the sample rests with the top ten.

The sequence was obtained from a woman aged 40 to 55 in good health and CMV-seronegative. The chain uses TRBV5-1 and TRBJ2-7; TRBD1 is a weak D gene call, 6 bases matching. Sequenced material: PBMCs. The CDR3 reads CASSGPGADLRSSYEQYF. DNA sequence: TGCGCCAGCAGCGGCCCAGGGGCGGACTTAAGGAGCTCCTACGAGCAGTACTTC.